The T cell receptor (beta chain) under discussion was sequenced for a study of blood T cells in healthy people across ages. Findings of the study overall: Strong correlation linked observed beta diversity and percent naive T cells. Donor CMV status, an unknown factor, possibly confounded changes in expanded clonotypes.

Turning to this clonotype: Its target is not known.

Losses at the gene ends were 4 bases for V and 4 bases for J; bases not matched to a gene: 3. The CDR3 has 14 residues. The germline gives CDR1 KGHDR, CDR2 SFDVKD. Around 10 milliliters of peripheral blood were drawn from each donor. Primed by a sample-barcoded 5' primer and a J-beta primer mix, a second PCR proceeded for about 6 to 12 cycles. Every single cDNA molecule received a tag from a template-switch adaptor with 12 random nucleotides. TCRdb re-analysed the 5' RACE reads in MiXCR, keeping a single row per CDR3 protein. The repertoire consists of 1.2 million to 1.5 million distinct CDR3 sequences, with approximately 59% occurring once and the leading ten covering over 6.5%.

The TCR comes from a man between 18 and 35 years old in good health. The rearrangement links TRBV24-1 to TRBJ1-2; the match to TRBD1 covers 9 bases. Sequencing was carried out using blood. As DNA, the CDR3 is TGTGCCACCAGTGACTCGGACAGGGGCTATGGCTACACCTTC. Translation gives CATSDSDRGYGYTF.